The present T cell receptor (beta chain) was sequenced within a study of regulatory T cells in long-lasting Graves disease. Points from the study as a whole: Results may be inaccurate due to the small sample size.

The TCR beta library used iRepertoire HTBI primers with Arm-PCR amplification of CDR3. TCRdb reprocessed the multiplex PCR reads with MiXCR, giving one entry per CDR3 protein. The sample includes 440,000 or so distinct CDR3 sequences, about 16% seen only once; the top ten take approximately 11%. This clonotype was found a few times. Its antigen remains unknown. V lost 3 bases to trimming and J lost 4 bases, with 6 bases between them. Germline loops: CDR1 MDHEN, CDR2 SYDVKM. The CDR3 length is 12 residues. Time point given: newly diagnosed GD, antithyroid drugs for less than 3 months. The TCR library was made from RNA extracted from PBMCs. The same data also went into a second study, on T cells in Graves' hyperthyroidism and ophthalmopathy. In that study: First-round RT-PCR targeting the TCR CDR3 was performed with the HTBI primer set. Blood also carried most thyroid clonotypes expanded above 0.001. A model using 13 V-J features told ophthalmopathy apart from stable hyperthyroidism.

The source of this sequence is a woman in her thirties with Graves disease. The source was peripheral blood mononuclear cells (PBMCs), collected at new diagnosis, from a patient treated with antithyroid drugs. J is TRBJ1-2 and V is TRBV28; D is uncertain. The CDR3 reads CASSLAPYGYTF. The CDR3 nucleotides read TGTGCCAGCAGTTTGGCACCCTATGGCTACACCTTC.